Listed below are T cell receptor beta chains from one sample, sequenced in a study of shared clonotypes between healthy human individuals. Clones were read by immunoSEQ multiplex PCR, and TCRdb kept only the in-frame ones, dropping some. The repertoire holds some 2 million clones, with 85% to 95% as singletons. Sequenced material: naive CD4+ T cells sorted from blood. These receptors all come from a man in his late teens or twenties in good health. Each CDR3 is given with its conserved first and last residue. A D gene is named only where the DNA matches it firmly. Clone size, where shown, is once, few, many, or a class for clones that have expanded.

D	V	J	size	DNA	CDR3
NA	TRBV28	TRBJ1-6	NA	TGTGCCAGCAGTCTCCTCGGGGGGGCAGGGAGGACCTATAATTCACCCCTCCACTTT	CASSLLGGAGRTYNSPLHF
NA	TRBV11-3	TRBJ2-2	once	TGTGCCAGCAGCCAGGATGGGACTGGGGAGCTGTTTTTT	CASSQDGTGELFF
TRBD2	TRBV6-5	TRBJ2-7	NA	TGTGCCACCCGCGGGGGCTACGAGCAGTACTTC	CATRGGYEQYF
NA	TRBV10-3	TRBJ2-7	once	TGTGCCATCAGTGATGGGAATTCCGAGCAGTACTTC	CAISDGNSEQYF
NA	TRBV18	TRBJ1-5	NA	TGTGCCAGCTCACCAAACCAAGGGCGGGCAGTTAGCAATCAGCCCCAGCATTTT	CASSPNQGRAVSNQPQHF
NA	TRBV10-3	TRBJ2-3	NA	TGTGCCATCAGTGAGCCGACAGGCAGCACAGATACGCAGTATTTT	CAISEPTGSTDTQYF
TRBD2	TRBV27	TRBJ2-7	NA	TGTGCCAGCAGTAAGGGACTAGCGGAGTCCTACGAGCAGTACTTC	CASSKGLAESYEQYF
NA	TRBV14	TRBJ2-5	NA	TGTGCCAGCAGCCACCGGACAATGGGAGAGACCCAGTACTTC	CASSHRTMGETQYF
TRBD2	TRBV6-5	TRBJ2-7	once	TGTGCCAGCAGTAGACTAGCGGGATCTTACGAGCAGTACTTC	CASSRLAGSYEQYF
NA	TRBV28	TRBJ1-1	NA	TGTGCCAGCAGTTCAGCCTTTGAAGCTTTCTTT	CASSSAFEAFF
NA	TRBV11-3	TRBJ2-1	NA	TGTGCCAGCAGCTTAGATCGGGGTGAGCAGTTCTTC	CASSLDRGEQFF
NA	TRBV30	TRBJ1-2	few	TGTGCCTGGACAGGTACTAACTATGGCTACACCTTC	CAWTGTNYGYTF
TRBD2	TRBV5-4	TRBJ2-1	NA	TGTGCCAGCAGCCCGGGGGGGACTAGCGGGACCCATGAGCAGTTCTTC	CASSPGGTSGTHEQFF
TRBD1	TRBV14	TRBJ1-2	NA	TGTGCCAGCAGCCAACAGGGGGGCTATGGCTACACCTTC	CASSQQGGYGYTF
NA	TRBV18	TRBJ1-2	NA	TGTGCCAGCTCACCAGGGGCTAACTATGGCTACACCTTC	CASSPGANYGYTF
NA	TRBV10-3	TRBJ1-4	NA	TGTGCCACCTCAGGCGCTAAGGAAAAACTGTTTTTT	CATSGAKEKLFF
TRBD1	TRBV7-9	TRBJ1-1	NA	TGTGCCAGCAGCTTAGCGTTGGCAGGGGGCACTGAAGCTTTCTTT	CASSLALAGGTEAFF
NA	TRBV10-2	TRBJ1-1	NA	TGCGCCAGCAGGGGTGAAGCAATCACTGAAGCTTTCTTT	CASRGEAITEAFF
NA	TRBV7-2	TRBJ1-5	NA	TGTGCCAGCAGCTACGACCGGGATCAGCCCCAGCATTTT	CASSYDRDQPQHF
TRBD2	TRBV6-1	TRBJ2-7	NA	TGTGTAGCGGGGCCAAAGGACTACGAGCAGTACTTC	CVAGPKDYEQYF
NA	TRBV10-3	TRBJ2-6	NA	TGTGCCATCAGTGAGCCAAAAGGGGAACCTGGGGCCAACGTCCTGACTTTC	CAISEPKGEPGANVLTF
TRBD1	TRBV5-1	TRBJ2-2	NA	TGCGCCAGCGTCCGGGACAGCACCGGGGAGCTGTTTTTT	CASVRDSTGELFF
NA	TRBV25-1	TRBJ1-5	few	TGTGCCAGCAGTGAATATGGGGCGGGGGGCCACCAGCCCCAGCATTTT	CASSEYGAGGHQPQHF
TRBD1	TRBV5-5	TRBJ1-1	NA	TGTGCCAGCAGACTTCAGGGGGCACGTGTCGGGTACGTCTGGAACACTGAAGCTTTCTTT	CASRLQGARVGYVWNTEAFF
TRBD1	TRBV19	TRBJ2-7	NA	TGTGCCAGTAGCCCCGGGACAGGGACTTACGAGCAGTACTTC	CASSPGTGTYEQYF
NA	TRBV5-4	TRBJ1-2	once	TGTGCCAGCAGCTTGGCGTCATCCAATGGCTACACCTTC	CASSLASSNGYTF
NA	TRBV28	TRBJ2-7	once	TGTGCCAGCAGTCTGCCCCCCTACGAGCAGTACTTC	CASSLPPYEQYF
NA	TRBV10-3	TRBJ2-2	NA	TGTGCCATCAGTGAGTCGGGCAGCCAGGCTACGAACACCGGGGAGCTGTTTTTT	CAISESGSQATNTGELFF
NA	TRBV7-6	TRBJ2-7	NA	TGTGCCAGCAGCTTAGCAGGGACGAGCGTAACCTACGAGCAGTACTTC	CASSLAGTSVTYEQYF
TRBD2	TRBV18	TRBJ2-7	NA	TGTGCCAGCTCATCGACTAGCGGGAGCGGTGGCTCCGAGCAGTACTTC	CASSSTSGSGGSEQYF
TRBD1	TRBV6-1	TRBJ2-7	NA	TGTGCCAGCAGCTTAACAGGGGTGAGCTCCTACGAGCAGTACTTC	CASSLTGVSSYEQYF
NA	TRBV2	TRBJ1-5	NA	TGTGCCAGCAGTGACTATTCCAGGGAGCATAATCAGCCCCAGCATTTT	CASSDYSREHNQPQHF
TRBD1	TRBV27	TRBJ1-2	NA	TGTGCCAGCAGAACAGGTGGACAGGGTGGCTACACCTTC	CASRTGGQGGYTF
NA	TRBV5-6	TRBJ2-7	NA	TGTGCCAGCAGCTCTTCCCCCTACGAGCAGTACTTC	CASSSSPYEQYF
TRBD1	TRBV25-1	TRBJ2-5	NA	TGTGCCAGCAGCCGAGGACAGGGCCAAGAGACCCAGTACTTC	CASSRGQGQETQYF
NA	TRBV6-5	TRBJ2-2	NA	TGTGCCAGCAGCCTAGCGGAGAGGGGGACCCGGGAGCTGTTTTTT	CASSLAERGTRELFF
NA	TRBV10-3	TRBJ1-2	NA	TGTGCCATATATCCAGGGTCCACTCCCATCTATGGCTACACCTTC	CAIYPGSTPIYGYTF
NA	TRBV10-1	TRBJ2-1	NA	TGCGCCAGCAGTGAGTCGGAGGGGACCTACAATGAGCAGTTCTTC	CASSESEGTYNEQFF
NA	TRBV7-9	TRBJ1-1	NA	TGTGCCAGCAGCTGGGCAGCCACTGAAGCTTTCTTT	CASSWAATEAFF
NA	TRBV10-1	TRBJ1-2	NA	TGCGCCAGCAGTCCTACCCCAGGGAACAGCTATGGCTACACCTTC	CASSPTPGNSYGYTF
TRBD1	TRBV5-5	TRBJ2-5	NA	TGTGCCAGCAGCTATACAGGGGCCTCCCGAGGAGAGACCCAGTACTTC	CASSYTGASRGETQYF
NA	TRBV30	TRBJ1-4	NA	TGTGCCTGGAGTACGGGGAATCTGGAAAAACTGTTTTTT	CAWSTGNLEKLFF
TRBD2	TRBV10-3	TRBJ2-1	NA	TGTGCCATCAGCCTTGGACTAGCAGCCTCCTACAATGAGCAGTTCTTC	CAISLGLAASYNEQFF
TRBD1	TRBV7-2	TRBJ1-4	NA	TGTGCCAGCAGGCGGGACAGTAATGAAAAACTGTTTTTT	CASRRDSNEKLFF
TRBD2	TRBV5-1	TRBJ2-5	once	TGCGCCAGCAGCTTAAAACCGGGACTAGCGGGAGGAGAGACCCAGTACTTC	CASSLKPGLAGGETQYF
TRBD1	TRBV2	TRBJ2-7	NA	TGTGCCACCGGACAGGAGACATCCTTCGAGCAGTACTTC	CATGQETSFEQYF
NA	TRBV6-1	TRBJ1-5	NA	TGTGCCAGCAGTGAATGGGCAGGGCCCAATCAGCCCCAGCATTTT	CASSEWAGPNQPQHF
NA	TRBV10-3	TRBJ2-7	NA	TGTGCCATCAGTGAGCTAAGGGGCTCCTACGAGCAGTACTTC	CAISELRGSYEQYF
NA	TRBV10-3	TRBJ1-2	NA	TGTGCCGTCAGCGGGCCCCCTAACTATGGCTACACCTTC	CAVSGPPNYGYTF
NA	TRBV5-1	TRBJ1-6	NA	TGCGCCAGCAGCTTGGGGTCCCAAAATTCACCCCTCCACTTT	CASSLGSQNSPLHF
TRBD1	TRBV5-4	TRBJ1-2	NA	TGTGCCAGCAGCTTCGGACAGGGCTCTAACTATGGCTACACCTTC	CASSFGQGSNYGYTF